The 30 T cell receptor beta chains in this list originate from one sample, sequenced in a study of CD8+CD57+ T cells in acquired aplastic anemia. For CDR3 and TCR beta VDJ profiling, genomic DNA was the template used. MiXCR, applied by TCRdb to the reads, yields one record per CDR3 protein. The sample shows over 200,000 distinct CDR3 sequences, roughly 55% of them seen only once. Sequencing was performed on sorted CD4+, CD8+, or CD8+CD57+ T cells (not recorded which) from PBMCs. The receptor source for this set is a human donor in good health.

A few counts support this clonotype. The gene calls are TRBV29-1 and TRBJ2-7, with D perhaps matching TRBD1 (6 bases). V lost 8 bases and J 1 base, leaving 12 bases between the germline ends. The CDR3 is 12 amino acids. Germline values: CDR1 SQVTM, CDR2 ANQGSEA. CDR3 in DNA: TGCAGCTCAAAGACAGGATCCTACGAGCAGTACTTC. The encoded protein is CSSKTGSYEQYF.

This clonotype was detected only once. The gene calls are TRBV2 and TRBJ2-5; TRBD2 is a possible D gene (6 bases). Germline V gene sequence: CDR1 SNHLY, CDR2 FYNNEI. V shed 6 bases and J shed 1 base, with 21 bases lying between them. CDR3 length: 17 amino acids. The CDR3 region has the DNA TGTGCCAGCAGCCCCCCGGTGGGGGAGGTGTCCCAAGAGACCCAGTACTTC. Protein sequence: CASSPPVGEVSQETQYF.

This clonotype was counted between two and nine times. The chain combines TRBV20-1 with TRBJ2-7; 7 bases align to TRBD2. The ends lost 3 bases at V and 2 bases at J; junction bases unmatched: 7. This CDR3 has 14 amino acids. The germline V gene has CDR1 DFQATT and CDR2 SNEGSKA (reference sequence). The CDR3 DNA reads as TGCAGTGCTAGTGTGGGGGGGGTCGCCTACGAGCAGTACTTC. It translates to CSASVGGVAYEQYF.

This clonotype has more than one count but fewer than ten. The J gene is TRBJ2-5, the V gene TRBV24-1; the D gene is possibly TRBD2 (5 bases). This CDR3 contains 15 residues. The germline CDR1 and CDR2 sequences are KGHDR and SFDVKD. V gave up 2 bases and J gave up 1 base, with 10 bases separating them. This CDR3 is CATSDSGSGQETQYF. The CDR3 nucleotides read TGTGCCACCAGTGATTCGGGGTCCGGCCAAGAGACCCAGTACTTC.

Regarding this clonotype: A read error may produce the germline difference seen at one junction end. The genes are TRBV7-9 and TRBJ2-1; 8 bases map to TRBD2. The CDR3 length is 13 residues. Germline lookup yields CDR1 SEHNR and CDR2 FQNEAQ (reference sequence). This chain's CDR3 is CASSVAREEEQFF. Written as DNA, the CDR3 is TGTGCCAGCAGCGTAGCGCGGGAGGAAGAGCAGTTCTTC.

The chain carries TRBV15 and TRBJ1-1, with D possibly being TRBD1 (6 bases). V lost 0 bases and J 10 bases, leaving 12 bases between the germline ends. The V gene's germline CDR1 is LNHNV and CDR2 YYDKDF (reference sequence). CDR3 length: 13 amino acids. CDR3 nucleotides: TGTGCCACCAGCAGAGATTCGGGGGCACGAGCTTTCTTT. Translated, it gives CATSRDSGARAFF.

This clonotype has a handful of counts. The chain uses TRBV7-9 and TRBJ1-3; 7 bases match TRBD1. This CDR3 contains 15 residues. Germline V lookup: CDR1 SEHNR, CDR2 FQNEAQ (reference sequence). V lost 5 bases, J lost 5 bases, and 9 bases stayed unmatched. DNA for the CDR3: TGTGCCAGCAGCCATCCGGGACAGACCAGAAACACCATATATTTT. Its translation: CASSHPGQTRNTIYF.

The V gene is TRBV20-1, the J gene TRBJ1-2; possibly TRBD1 for D (6 bases). Trimming stripped 2 bases from V and 5 bases from J, with 12 bases between. This CDR3 has 13 amino acids. Germline CDR1 DFQATT, CDR2 SNEGSKA (reference sequence). CDR3 bases: TGCAGTGCTAGAAGCCGGCAGGGGTATGGCTACACCTTC. Protein product: CSARSRQGYGYTF.

Turning to this clonotype: The conserved closing phenylalanine or tryptophan is absent in this CDR3, likely reflecting a read error. The chain recombines TRBV20-1 with TRBJ2-7; the D is unclear. The V gene's germline CDR1 is DFQATT and CDR2 SNEGSKA (reference sequence). This CDR3 contains 12 residues. V shed 4 bases and J shed 3 bases, with 10 bases lying between them. CDR3 sequence (DNA): TGCAGTGCTATGGCCAGTAGCTACGAGCAGTACCTC. This sequence encodes CSAMASSYEQYL.

This chain uses TRBV7-9 with TRBJ1-1; 10 bases are shared with TRBD1. Germline V CDR1 and CDR2: SEHNR, FQNEAQ (reference sequence). The J segment lost 1 base and the V segment lost 0 bases, leaving 5 bases of the junction unmatched. The CDR3 totals 17 residues. The CDR3 DNA reads as TGTGCCAGCAGCTTAGCCGGGACAGGGGCGGAGAACACTGAAGCTTTCTTT. Protein: CASSLAGTGAENTEAFF. The complete variable domain, with remaining parts taken from reference TRBV7-9 and TRBJ1-1, reads DTGVSQNPRHKITKRGQNVTFRCDPISEHNRLYWYRQTLGQGPEFLTYFQNEAQLEKSRLLSDRFSAERPKGSFSTLEIQRTEQGDSAMYLCASSLAGTGAENTEAFFGQGTRLTVV.

V usage is TRBV29-1 and J usage is TRBJ1-2; D gene unclear. Germline V gives CDR1 SQVTM, CDR2 ANQGSEA. Between the trimmed V and J ends, which lost 4 bases and 2 bases, there was a span of 5 bases. The CDR3 is 11 residues long. The DNA for the CDR3 is TGCAGCGTTGGGAGCAACTATGGCTACACCTTC. Protein sequence: CSVGSNYGYTF.

Concerning this clonotype itself: A much larger clone lies a single base off, so this may be a read error. The CDR3 here is CASSSTTGAFANGYTF. The DNA of the CDR3 is TGTGCCAGCAGCTCGACGACAGGGGCCTTCGCGAATGGCTACACCTTC. The gene calls are TRBV12-3 or TRBV12-4 and TRBJ1-2; 8 positions match TRBD1. CDR3 size: 16 residues. V was clipped by 6 bases and J by 6 bases; unmatched bases: 15.

The chain has TRBV20-1 and TRBJ2-6; D is uncertain. Germline V gene data show CDR1 as DFQATT and CDR2 as SNEGSKA (reference sequence). This CDR3 contains 12 residues. Trimming took 5 bases from V and 4 from J, leaving 6 bases between them. The CDR3 loop reads CSAPTGANVLTF. The CDR3, as DNA: TGCAGTGCTCCGACAGGGGCCAACGTCCTGACTTTC.

The DNA for the CDR3 is TGTGCCAGCAGCGCGAGGACAGGGCTCAATGAAAAACTGTTTTTT. This translates into CASSARTGLNEKLFF. The gene calls are TRBV7-2 and TRBJ1-4, with TRBD1 matching over 8 bases. This CDR3 contains 15 residues. The J segment lost 5 bases and the V segment lost 5 bases, leaving 7 bases of the junction unmatched. Germline values: CDR1 SGHTA, CDR2 FQGNSA. The full variable domain, in which reference TRBV7-2 and TRBJ1-4 provide the parts outside the CDR3, is GAGVSQSPSNKVTEKGKDVELRCDPISGHTALYWYRQSLGQGLEFLIYFQGNSAPDKSGLPSDRFSAERTGGSVSTLTIQRTQQEDSAVYLCASSARTGLNEKLFFGSGTQLSVL.

V usage is TRBV5-5 and J usage is TRBJ1-2; weak D call: TRBD1 (5 bases). CDR3 length: 14 residues. Germline CDR1 SGHKS, CDR2 YYEKEE (reference sequence). The V and J ends lost 2 bases and 0 bases respectively, with 8 bases between them. The CDR3 DNA is TGTGCCAGCAGCTTATCACAGGCTAACTATGGCTACACCTTC. Translated, it gives CASSLSQANYGYTF.

The chain uses TRBV20-1 and TRBJ2-4, with D tentatively TRBD2 (6 bases). V was cut by 4 bases and J by 2 bases, with 18 bases left in between. In germline, CDR1 is DFQATT, CDR2 SNEGSKA (reference sequence). CDR3 size: 16 residues. This CDR3 reads CSATGPKAGTKNIQYF. CDR3 DNA: TGCAGTGCTACCGGGCCTAAGGCGGGAACCAAAAACATTCAGTACTTC.

At least ten counts were recorded for this clonotype. J is TRBJ1-4 and V is TRBV5-6, with 7 bases fitting TRBD1. Trimming cost V 4 bases and J 6 bases; bases outside gene matches: 6. The CDR3 sequence is 14 residues long. The V gene's germline CDR1 is SGHDT and CDR2 YYEEEE. The CDR3 DNA sequence: TGTGCCAGCAGCCCGGACAGGAGCCATGAAAAACTGTTTTTT. Amino acid sequence: CASSPDRSHEKLFF.

The chain has TRBV7-3 and TRBJ2-1, with 7 bases fitting TRBD2. Germline-derived CDR1 and CDR2 are SGHTA and FQGTGA. V lost 2 bases and J lost 2; bases outside the gene matches: 3. CDR3 length: 15 residues. The CDR3, as DNA: TGTGCCAGCAGCTTAGCGGGAGTGGCCTACAATGAGCAGTTCTTC. Its protein product is CASSLAGVAYNEQFF.

To note about this clonotype: Germline and junction disagree at one end, which may indicate a read error. The V call is TRBV4-1, the J call TRBJ2-7; possible D gene TRBD2, 6 bases. The CDR3 consists of 15 residues. CDR1 and CDR2 from the germline V gene are MGHRA and YSYEKL. The DNA for the CDR3 is TGTGCCAGCAGCCAAGCAGATAGCGGACTTTACGAGCAGTACTTC. Translation: CASSQADSGLYEQYF.

As DNA, the CDR3 is TGCGCCAGCAGCCAAGAGTTAGCGGGAGGGCCAAGGACCGGGGAGCTGTTTTTT. It is translated as CASSQELAGGPRTGELFF. The rearrangement links TRBV4-1 to TRBJ2-2; 11 positions agree with TRBD2. There are 18 residues in the CDR3. V trimming: 0 bases; J trimming: 5 bases; junction bases outside the gene matches: 8. The germline V gene encodes CDR1 MGHRA and CDR2 YSYEKL.

The CDR3 loop reads CASSAFGGSGRREQYF. In DNA, the CDR3 is TGCGCCAGCAGTGCGTTCGGCGGGAGTGGACGACGGGAGCAGTACTTC. The chain is built from TRBV10-2 and TRBJ2-7, with TRBD2 matching over 7 bases. The germline V gene has CDR1 WSHSY and CDR2 SAAADI. The CDR3 sequence is 16 residues long. J gave up 7 bases and V 4 bases, and 16 bases lay outside the gene matches.

Ten or more counts support this clonotype. The chain combines TRBV20-1 with TRBJ2-7; TRBD1 might be the D (6 bases). CDR1 and CDR2 (germline): DFQATT, SNEGSKA (reference sequence). The V gene lost 5 bases and the J gene lost 6 bases, with 23 bases spanning the gap. The CDR3 is made up of 15 amino acids. CDR3 region: CSAPPRDMVSSEQYF. In DNA, the CDR3 is TGCAGTGCTCCCCCCCGGGACATGGTTTCCAGCGAGCAGTACTTC.

CDR3 in amino acids: CASSLRTSGTRRGTDTQYF. Here the CDR3 DNA reads TGCGCCAGCAGCCTTAGGACTAGCGGGACAAGGAGGGGCACAGATACGCAGTATTTT. The gene calls are TRBV4-1 and TRBJ2-3; 12 bases match TRBD2. Germline-derived CDR1 and CDR2 are MGHRA and YSYEKL. The CDR3 runs 19 residues. After removal of 4 bases from V and 1 base from J, the junction contained 12 bases not matched to a gene.

About this clonotype: This CDR3 is missing its conserved last phenylalanine or tryptophan, likely due to a read error. V usage is TRBV7-9 and J usage is TRBJ1-2; D call uncertain. V was shortened by 6 bases and J by 11 bases, with 13 bases between the two germline ends. The CDR3 contains 11 residues. Germline values: CDR1 SEHNR, CDR2 FQNEAQ (reference sequence). For the CDR3, the DNA is TGTGCCAGCAGTAATAAACCCTTTTACACCCTC. Protein product: CASSNKPFYTL.

Worth noting for this clonotype: A much larger clone differs from this one at a single base, so this may be a read error. The chain carries TRBV14 and TRBJ2-1; no reliable D call. The V gene's germline CDR1 is SGHDN and CDR2 FVKESK. The V gene lost 6 bases and the J gene lost 9 bases, with 24 bases spanning the gap. This CDR3 is built from 16 residues. The DNA of the CDR3 is TGTGCCAGCAGTGAAGCCAAGGTCCCCCTACATATTGAGCAGTTCTTC. As protein: CASSEAKVPLHIEQFF. The full variable domain, with the rest looked up from reference TRBV14 and TRBJ2-1, is EAGVTQFPSHSVIEKGQTVTLRCDPISGHDNLYWYRRVMGKEIKFLLHFVKESKQDESGMPNNRFLAERTGGTYSTLKVQPAELEDSGVYFCASSEAKVPLHIEQFFGPGTRLTVL.

The table lists this clonotype with many counts. The gene calls are TRBV12-3 or TRBV12-4 and TRBJ2-2; D is unresolved. Trimming pared 2 bases from V and 7 bases from J, leaving 11 bases between. This CDR3 region has 14 residues. Written as DNA, the CDR3 is TGTGCCAGCAGTTTATCAGGTTCTGGCGGGGAGCTGTTTTTT. As protein: CASSLSGSGGELFF.

The chain combines TRBV7-2 with TRBJ1-2; maybe TRBD1 (6 bases). CDR1 and CDR2 (germline): SGHTA, FQGNSA. The CDR3 sequence is 15 residues long. Trimming removed 3 bases from V and 3 bases from J, with 14 bases in between. The CDR3 DNA sequence: TGTGCCAGCAGCTTCGCTGGGACACTAGACTATGGCTACACCTTC. It translates to CASSFAGTLDYGYTF.

The gene calls are TRBV25-1 and TRBJ2-3; D is perhaps TRBD1 (5 bases). Germline V lookup: CDR1 MGHDK, CDR2 SYGVNS. The CDR3 is made up of 12 amino acids. Trimming removed 7 bases at V and 4 bases at J, with 9 bases between. The CDR3 loop is CASTRGADTQYF. CDR3 bases: TGTGCCAGCACAAGGGGCGCAGATACGCAGTATTTT.

The gene calls are TRBV20-1 and TRBJ2-7; 9 bases match TRBD1. The J segment lost 4 bases and the V segment lost 6 bases, leaving 16 bases of the junction unmatched. The CDR3 covers 16 residues. CDR1 DFQATT and CDR2 SNEGSKA come from the germline V gene (reference sequence). This CDR3 reads CSAPGGGGQGLYEQYF. The CDR3 nucleotides read TGCAGTGCCCCTGGGGGGGGGGGACAGGGCTTATACGAGCAGTACTTC.

The chain combines TRBV29-1 with TRBJ1-5; no firm D call. Trimming took off 7 bases at V and 0 bases at J, with 10 bases between the two ends. The CDR3 covers 13 residues. CDR1 and CDR2 from the germline V gene are SQVTM and ANQGSEA. CDR3 sequence (DNA): TGCAGCGCCGGGGAAAATAGCAATCAGCCCCAGCATTTT. Translation: CSAGENSNQPQHF.